One sample yielded the 24 T cell receptor beta chains listed below, sequenced in a study of breast tumors, draining lymph nodes, adjacent tissues. Samples came from axillary lymph nodes draining the breast cancer. TCRdb reanalysed the multiplex PCR reads using MiXCR and keeps one entry per CDR3 protein. Seen here are about 230,000 distinct CDR3 sequences, about 32% observed once, and the top ten hold around 1.5%. Sequencing used axillary lymph node tissue. The receptor source for this set is a female donor with breast cancer. Some clones in this sample may be carry-over from other donors' samples.

Regarding this clonotype: Because the CDR3 is missing its conserved closing phenylalanine or tryptophan, this is likely a read error. The J gene is TRBJ2-5, the V gene TRBV7-7; D gene uncertain. This CDR3 region has 14 residues. CDR1 and CDR2 (germline): SSHAT, FNYEAQ (reference sequence). The CDR3 DNA reads TGTGCTGGCAGCTTAAACGTAGTCGCGGAGACCCAGTACCTC. It specifies CAGSLNVVAETQYL.

Points on this clonotype: The junction differs from germline at one of its ends, possibly a read error. This sequence joins TRBV30 and TRBJ1-3; TRBD1 matches at 7 bases. The germline V gene has CDR1 GTSNPN and CDR2 SVGIG (reference sequence). CDR3 length: 11 amino acids. The CDR3 bases are TGTGCCTGGAGTGCCACAGGGGTCCGTAATTTT. It yields the protein CAWSATGVRNF. The full variable domain, in which reference TRBV30 and TRBJ1-3 provide the parts outside the CDR3, is SQTIHQWPATLVQPVGSPLSLECTVEGTSNPNLYWYRQAAGRGLQLLFYSVGIGQISSEVPQNLSASRPQDRQFILSSKKLLLSDSGFYLCAWSATGVRNFGEGSWLTVV.

This clonotype showed up many times. The rearrangement joins TRBV11-2 to TRBJ2-7; 8 nucleotides align to TRBD1. Per germline, CDR1 SGHAT and CDR2 FQNNGV. The CDR3 runs 13 residues. The ends lost 5 bases at V and 5 bases at J; junction bases unmatched: 5. The CDR3 loop reads CASSRTGPHEQYF. The CDR3 DNA reads TGTGCCAGCAGCCGGACAGGGCCCCACGAGCAGTACTTC.

This clonotype has at least ten counts. The chain uses TRBV6-4 and TRBJ2-7; D is possibly TRBD2 (5 bases). The CDR3 loop spans 12 amino acids. CDR1 is MRHNA, CDR2 SNTAGT, per germline. Trimming shortened V by 6 bases and J by 3 bases, and 9 bases separated the two germline ends. The CDR3 nucleotides are TGTGCCAGCAGCGGACTGTTCTACGAGCAGTACTTC. Encoded protein: CASSGLFYEQYF.

A remark on this clonotype: A much more abundant neighbour one base away suggests this may be a read error. Since the CDR3 does not end with the conserved phenylalanine or tryptophan, this likely comes from a read error. The chain couples TRBV7-9 to TRBJ2-7; D possibly corresponds to TRBD1 (5 bases). Germline assignment: CDR1 SEHNR and CDR2 FQNEAQ (reference sequence). There are 14 residues in the CDR3. Trimming pared 1 base from V and 0 bases from J, leaving 7 bases between. The CDR3: CASSLDRTSYEQYL. CDR3 nucleotide sequence: TGTGCCAGCAGCTTAGACAGGACCTCCTACGAGCAGTACCTC.

This clonotype was picked up many times. The V call is TRBV2, the J call TRBJ1-4; 7 nucleotides match TRBD1. CDR3 length equals 14 residues. CDR1 and CDR2 (germline): SNHLY, FYNNEI. Trimming took 5 bases from V and 8 from J; bases not matched to a gene: 8. CDR3 nucleotides: TGTGCCAGCAGTCCGACAGGGAGGGAAGAAAAACTGTTTTTT. This gives the protein CASSPTGREEKLFF.

This clonotype was seen ten or more times. The V call is TRBV4-1, the J call TRBJ2-2; TRBD2 aligns across 10 bases. This CDR3 contains 19 residues. V dropped 2 bases and J dropped 5; count of bases not matched to a gene: 14. From germline, CDR1 is MGHRA and CDR2 YSYEKL. The CDR3, as DNA: TGCGCCAGCAGCCAACGATCAACCTCCGGGACTAGCGAAACCGGGGAGCTGTTTTTT. Translating gives CASSQRSTSGTSETGELFF.

J is TRBJ2-7 and V is TRBV7-9, with 7 bases matching TRBD1. The germline gives CDR1 SEHNR, CDR2 FQNEAQ (reference sequence). V was pared by 0 bases and J by 5 bases, with 4 bases of the junction left unmatched. This CDR3 spans 14 amino acids. The chain's CDR3 is CASSLAAQGDEQYF. In DNA, the CDR3 is TGTGCCAGCAGCTTAGCCGCGCAGGGGGACGAGCAGTACTTC.

In this sample, this clonotype turned up many times. As DNA, the CDR3 is TGTGCCAGTAGTGGGGGTGGTGGTGTCTACACCGGGGAGCTGTTTTTT. Translation: CASSGGGGVYTGELFF. This chain connects TRBV19 to TRBJ2-2; D tentatively fits TRBD1 or TRBD2 (5 bases each). From germline, CDR1 is LNHDA and CDR2 SQIVND (reference sequence). The CDR3 runs 16 residues. The V end was cut by 5 bases, the J end by 3 bases, with 16 bases between. Looking up the rest from reference TRBV19 and TRBJ2-2 gives the full variable domain: DGGITQSPKYLFRKEGQNVTLSCEQNLNHDAMYWYRQDPGQGLRLIYYSQIVNDFQKGDIAEGYSVSREKKESFPLTVTSAQKNPTAFYLCASSGGGGVYTGELFFGEGSRLTVL.

There are many counts of this clonotype. The chain combines TRBV11-2 with TRBJ2-3, with TRBD2 identical over 15 bases. The germline V gene encodes CDR1 SGHAT and CDR2 FQNNGV. Losses at the gene ends were 4 bases for V and 6 bases for J; bases not matched to a gene: 5. The CDR3 contains 16 residues. The DNA of the CDR3 is TGTGCCAGCAGCTGGACTAGCGGGAGGGCCGGTGATACGCAGTATTTT. The encoded protein is CASSWTSGRAGDTQYF.

This clonotype was detected many times. The chain uses TRBV4-1 and TRBJ1-2; TRBD1 agrees at 10 bases. Germline trimming cut 0 bases from V and 8 bases from J; bases unmatched to any gene: 6. Germline V gene data show CDR1 as MGHRA and CDR2 as YSYEKL. The CDR3 is made up of 15 amino acids. Here the CDR3 DNA reads TGCGCCAGCAGCCAAGATACCGGGACAGGGGCCGGCTACACCTTC. Translated: CASSQDTGTGAGYTF.

This clonotype came up many times. The rearrangement joins TRBV19 to TRBJ2-1, with D unresolved. V was shortened by 5 bases and J by 7 bases, with 9 bases between the two germline ends. CDR1 and CDR2 (germline): LNHDA, SQIVND (reference sequence). This CDR3 has 12 amino acids. The CDR3 DNA reads TGTGCCAGTAGTCTTAGGTGGAATGAGCAGTTCTTC. Residues: CASSLRWNEQFF.

This chain links TRBV5-1 with TRBJ2-3, with 12 bases matching TRBD2. The V gene end was trimmed by 6 bases and the J gene end by 2 bases; junction bases not matched to a gene: 13. The CDR3 covers 18 residues. CDR1 is SGHRS and CDR2 is YFSETQ in the germline V gene. Here the CDR3 DNA reads TGCGCCAGCACACTCTCCGGGACTAGCGGGTTTCACACAGATACGCAGTATTTT. Residues: CASTLSGTSGFHTDTQYF.

Remarks on this clonotype: A much larger clone lies a single base off, so this may be a read error. The V and J genes are TRBV14 and TRBJ2-5; TRBD2 matches 8 bases. Germline values: CDR1 SGHDN, CDR2 FVKESK. CDR3 length: 15 amino acids. The CDR3 spells CASSQSLAGGETPYF. The CDR3 DNA follows: TGTGCCAGCAGCCAGAGTTTGGCGGGAGGAGAGACCCCGTACTTC.

This clonotype was detected many times. The CDR3 bases are TGCGCCAGCGCGACAGGGAAAGGGTTTTCCTACGAGCAGTACTTC. Protein product: CASATGKGFSYEQYF. The chain has TRBV5-1 and TRBJ2-7; 7 bases line up with TRBD1. The CDR3 is 15 residues long. The germline V gene encodes CDR1 SGHRS and CDR2 YFSETQ. The junction had 11 bases not matched to a gene; V was cut back by 7 bases and J by 1 base.

This clonotype was seen only once. This rearrangement joins TRBV2 to TRBJ1-4; 7 bases agree with TRBD1. V gave up 0 bases and J gave up 5 bases; unmatched junction bases: 6. This CDR3 is 16 amino acids long. Germline V gene lookup returns CDR1 SNHLY and CDR2 FYNNEI. The CDR3 region is CASSEAMTGLNEKLFF. CDR3 DNA sequence: TGTGCCAGCAGTGAAGCGATGACAGGGCTGAATGAAAAACTGTTTTTT.

The V call is TRBV9, the J call TRBJ1-5; D perhaps matches TRBD1 (6 bases). The CDR3 covers 16 residues. Trimming took 5 bases from V and 5 from J, leaving 20 bases between them. Germline lookup yields CDR1 SGDLS and CDR2 YYNGEE. CDR3 protein: CASRGGSQGRHQPQHF. CDR3 DNA sequence: TGTGCCAGCAGAGGTGGCTCTCAGGGGAGACATCAGCCCCAGCATTTT.

This clonotype has a count of ten or more. The J gene is TRBJ2-3, the V gene TRBV12-3 or TRBV12-4, with TRBD2 matching over 9 bases. This CDR3 comprises 15 residues. The trim removed 3 bases at V and 4 bases at J, leaving 5 bases unmatched. The CDR3 here is CASSFSSGRPDTQYF. The CDR3 bases are TGTGCCAGCAGTTTTAGTAGCGGGAGACCAGATACGCAGTATTTT.

This chain links TRBV24-1 with TRBJ2-1; TRBD1 might be the D (6 bases). This CDR3 contains 14 residues. Germline loops: CDR1 KGHDR, CDR2 SFDVKD. V was trimmed by 3 bases and J by 5 bases, leaving 10 bases between them. The CDR3 spells CATSDPGTNNEQFF. The CDR3 DNA follows: TGTGCCACCAGTGATCCAGGGACAAACAATGAGCAGTTCTTC.

This clonotype has at least ten counts. The chain employs TRBV6-5 and TRBJ2-7, with D possibly being TRBD2 (6 bases). The CDR3 consists of 13 residues. The germline gives CDR1 MNHEY, CDR2 SVGAGI. V was cut by 7 bases and J by 7 bases, with 17 bases left in between. The CDR3 DNA is TGTGCCAGCAAACTCTCCCGGGACTCGGAGCAGTACTTC. Encoded protein: CASKLSRDSEQYF.

CDR3 residues: CATSDLMGLNNEQYF. CDR3 coding DNA: TGTGCCACCAGTGATCTCATGGGACTGAACAATGAGCAGTATTTT. The V call is TRBV24-1, the J call TRBJ2-3; possibly TRBD2 for D (6 bases). The CDR3 covers 15 residues. V lost 3 bases, J lost 11 bases, and 20 bases lay in between. Germline V gene lookup returns CDR1 KGHDR and CDR2 SFDVKD.

This clonotype appeared many times. The chain has TRBV11-1 and TRBJ2-5, with TRBD2 identical over 11 bases. Trimming at V came to 5 bases and at J to 3 bases, leaving 5 bases not matched to a gene. CDR1 is SGHAT, CDR2 FQDESV, per germline (reference sequence). This CDR3 has 15 amino acids. CDR3 loop: CASSPKGLAEETQYF. The CDR3, as DNA: TGTGCCAGCAGCCCAAAGGGACTAGCGGAAGAGACCCAGTACTTC.

As concerns this clonotype: This may come from a read error, since a much larger clone is one base off. This sequence joins TRBV7-3 and TRBJ1-1; tentatively, D is TRBD1 (5 bases). Looked up from germline, CDR1 is SGHTA and CDR2 is FQGTGA. CDR3 size: 13 residues. The CDR3 bases are TGTGCCAGCGGCTTAACCAGGGAAGCTGAAGCTTTCTTT. Encoded protein: CASGLTREAEAFF.

This clonotype was detected ten times or more. Here the CDR3 reads CSARVMGSGGYTF. The CDR3 DNA is TGCAGTGCTAGAGTTATGGGGTCGGGAGGCTACACCTTC. The chain is built from TRBV20-1 and TRBJ1-2, with D unclear. The length of the CDR3 is 13 residues. Germline lookup yields CDR1 DFQATT and CDR2 SNEGSKA (reference sequence). Between the trimmed V and J ends, which lost 1 base and 8 bases, there was a span of 14 bases.